This T cell receptor (beta chain) was identified in a study of monozygotic twins with cystic fibrosis (dated by TCRdb to about 2021). In terms of the full investigation: Barcoded libraries were prepared with about 16 PCR cycles from three micrograms of fragmented DNA. To gauge how much genetics shapes V and J gene usage, the researchers compared TCR beta repertoires both within and across 16 monozygotic twin pairs who have cystic fibrosis. The cohort comprised ten female and six male twin pairs aged about 2.0 to 40 years, median approximately 10 years, mostly children and adolescents. Twins were ranked among some 1,000 cohort participants for weight-for-height and FEVPerc (FEV1 disease centile) at the day of blood sampling. Data for three of the twin pairs had been reported previously in another context. Broader findings and caveats from the paper: Sharing of nucleotide-identical clonotypes was significantly greater within monozygotic CF twin pairs than between unrelated CF individuals (P = 0.000026, Mann-Whitney). Only a small cohort was studied, and no association of shared CDR3 numbers with age, concordance or disease severity was found. The greatest similarity to the co-twin was observed for V gene usage in 13 of 16 pairs and for J usage in 8 of 16 pairs, which suggested genetic constraints. Simpson clonality was generally low (median around 0.01), which suggests a naive-dominated repertoire, and clonality was higher in the most severely affected patients.

The twin pairs came from the European Cystic Fibrosis Twin and Sibling Study Cohort, which recruited patients from more than 150 CF clinics across 14 European countries. Zygosity and CFTR genotype were confirmed in-house, and zygosity was tested by multiplex PCR of nine short tandem repeat loci. Peripheral blood was taken from each twin, and clinical parameters were recorded on the day of blood sampling. Phenol/chloroform extraction was used to isolate genomic DNA from peripheral blood cells, and the DNA was then kept in TE buffer at 4 degrees C. TCR beta CDR3 regions were amplified by multiplex PCR with the immunoSEQ immune profiling system according to the manufacturer's instructions. An Illumina NextSeq system was used to carry out the sequencing. Per the authors' processing: The immunoSEQ Analyzer platform handled processing of the sequence data, and clonality was calculated by taking the square root of Simpson's index of productive rearrangements. Similarity in V and J usage was measured by Jensen-Shannon distance, and OLGA was used to compute CDR3 generation probabilities. The immuneACCESS database (August 2020) and VDJdb (December 2020) were searched for shared CDR3 sequences. Drawn from immuneACCESS, this table holds only the in-frame rearrangements with V and J called that TCRdb kept. Clones are partly lost; checked studies trace under half to an unresolved V gene and leave the rest unexplained. The V and J calls and clone size are taken from that table; D and trimming were inferred from the DNA. The sample table records under 25,000 clones; around 97% of these occur just once. The ten top clones hold more than 1.5% of the sample.

Worth noting for this clone: The target of this receptor is not known. No clone much larger than this one lies a single base away; base qualities are absent.

The sequenced sample consisted of blood. The clonotype was recovered from a woman aged 25-40 years with cystic fibrosis.

The CDR3 protein is CASSSRASGGAIEQFF. The DNA sequence reads TGTGCCAGCAGCTCCCGAGCTAGCGGGGGGGCCATTGAGCAGTTCTTC. The sequence joins TRBV7-2 to TRBJ2-1; 12 central nucleotides agree with TRBD2. Compared with germline, V lacks 4 bases and J lacks 9 bases; bases without a gene match: 10. Including the terminal cysteine and phenylalanine, the CDR3 comprises 16 residues. The DNA shown is the 48-base CDR3, in frame from base 1. The CDR1 and CDR2 encoded by the germline V gene are SGHTA and FQGNSA.